This T cell receptor beta chain stems from a study of T cell responses to AZD1222 COVID-19 vaccine. Notes on this clone: Its cognate antigen is unknown.

The V end lost 0 bases, the J end lost 8 bases, and 17 bases lay between the germline ends. CDR3 length equals 15 residues. Germline CDR1 and CDR2: SGHRS and YFSETQ. Clones were sequenced by immunoSEQ multiplex PCR, and TCRdb holds only the in-frame ones, with some missing. This table has under 150,000 clones, about nine tenths appearing once. Whole-study results and caveats: A reported finding is that nearly half of spike-specific TCRs target unmutated variant regions. Repertoire sampling occurred only after the peak T cell response.

The source of this sequence is an adult in good health. The source was peripheral blood, collected on day 0 of MenACWY control vaccination. The chain employs TRBV5-1 and TRBJ1-2; D unresolved. CDR3: CASSLDPGPARGYTF. As DNA, the CDR3 is TGCGCCAGCAGCTTGGACCCGGGTCCGGCGAGAGGCTACACCTTC.